Below are 17 T cell receptor beta chains sequenced from a single sample in a study of T cells in Graves' hyperthyroidism and ophthalmopathy. There were TCR beta CDR3 regions amplified from RNA transcripts. HTBI primers were employed in a first-round RT-PCR of the TCR CDR3. TCRdb reprocessed the multiplex PCR reads with MiXCR, giving one entry per CDR3 protein. This table has some 650,000 distinct CDR3 sequences, around 15% appearing once. The material sequenced was blood. Receptors originate from a woman aged 40 to 50 with Graves' ophthalmopathy.

This clonotype was seen ten or more times. The chain uses TRBV11-1 and TRBJ2-7; D is unclear. The CDR3 extends over 14 amino acids. The V gene lost 5 bases and the J gene lost 2 bases, with 13 bases spanning the gap. Germline assignment: CDR1 SGHAT and CDR2 FQDESV (reference sequence). The CDR3 here is CASSPSRSTYEQYF. CDR3 in DNA: TGTGCCAGCAGCCCCAGCCGGAGTACCTACGAGCAGTACTTC.

The chain's CDR3 is CATSLTGIQTQYF. The CDR3 DNA reads TGTGCCACCAGTTTAACAGGGATTCAGACCCAGTACTTC. The V call is TRBV24-1, the J call TRBJ2-5; possibly TRBD1 for D (6 bases). Germline V CDR1 and CDR2: KGHDR, SFDVKD. V shed 6 bases and J shed 6 bases, with 13 bases lying between them. This CDR3 comprises 13 residues.

The chain recombines TRBV7-6 with TRBJ2-7; D ambiguous. Trimming removed 5 bases at V and 3 bases at J, with 14 bases between. The CDR3 covers 14 residues. Per the germline V gene, CDR1 is SGHVS and CDR2 is FNYEAQ. The CDR3 DNA is TGTGCCAGCAGCCCCACAACTTACAGCTACGAGCAGTACTTC. Its protein is CASSPTTYSYEQYF. Using reference TRBV7-6 and TRBJ2-7 for the parts outside the CDR3, the full variable domain is GAGVSQSPRYKVTKRGQDVALRCDPISGHVSLYWYRQALGQGPEFLTYFNYEAQQDKSGLPNDRFSAERPEGSISTLTIQRTEQRDSAMYRCASSPTTYSYEQYFGPGTRLTVT.

This clonotype has more than one count but fewer than ten. This rearrangement joins TRBV7-6 to TRBJ2-2; tentatively, D is TRBD1 (6 bases). V was shortened by 4 bases and J by 3 bases, with 9 bases between the two germline ends. The germline gives CDR1 SGHVS, CDR2 FNYEAQ. This CDR3 comprises 14 residues. Here the CDR3 reads CASSSYRDTGELFF. The CDR3 nucleotides are TGTGCCAGCAGCTCCTACAGGGACACCGGGGAGCTGTTTTTT.

The chain uses TRBV6-5 and TRBJ2-7; maybe TRBD1 (6 bases). V gave up 2 bases and J gave up 6 bases, with 11 bases separating them. The V gene's germline CDR1 is MNHEY and CDR2 SVGAGI. The CDR3 has 13 residues. The CDR3, as DNA: TGTGCCAGCAGTTACCCCGACAGGTTCGAGCAGTACTTC. Protein sequence: CASSYPDRFEQYF.

The rearrangement joins TRBV6-1 to TRBJ2-1; D is possibly TRBD1 (6 bases). Trimming left V 6 bases short and J 4 bases short, with 16 bases between. Looked up from germline, CDR1 is MNHNS and CDR2 is SASEGT. The CDR3 has 15 amino acids. CDR3 coding DNA: TGTGCCAGCAGCGTCGAAACAGGGAGTTACAATGAGCAGTTCTTC. This translates into CASSVETGSYNEQFF.

There are many counts of this clonotype. This chain uses TRBV3-1 with TRBJ1-5; D is undetermined. Trimming took off 0 bases at V and 3 bases at J, with 9 bases between the two ends. The CDR3 consists of 15 residues. Germline V lookup: CDR1 LGHDT, CDR2 YNNKEL (reference sequence). In nucleotides, the CDR3 is TGTGCCAGCAGCCAAGATAGAAGGTTCAATCAGCCCCAGCATTTT. Translated, it gives CASSQDRRFNQPQHF.

The chain recombines TRBV7-8 with TRBJ1-6; TRBD1 aligns across 9 bases. Germline-derived CDR1 and CDR2 are SGHVS and FQNEAQ. The CDR3 has 16 residues. After removal of 5 bases from V and 6 bases from J, the junction contained 8 bases not matched to a gene. The CDR3 protein is CASSTRDRGSNSPLHF. The CDR3 region has the DNA TGTGCCAGCAGCACGCGAGACAGGGGGAGTAATTCACCCCTCCACTTT.

This clonotype showed up just a few times. This chain links TRBV9 with TRBJ2-7, with D possibly called TRBD1 or TRBD2 (6 bases each). The V end was cut by 0 bases, the J end by 7 bases, with 14 bases between. This CDR3 has 14 amino acids. The V gene's germline CDR1 is SGDLS and CDR2 YYNGEE. CDR3 residues: CASSVENKGGEQYF. The CDR3 nucleotides read TGTGCCAGCAGCGTAGAAAATAAGGGGGGAGAGCAGTACTTC.

In this sample, this clonotype turned up many times. The chain links TRBV6-1 to TRBJ1-1; TRBD1 matches at 8 bases. V shed 6 bases and J 1 base; nucleotides not matched to a gene: 7. Germline assignment: CDR1 MNHNS and CDR2 SASEGT. The CDR3 runs to 15 residues. The CDR3 DNA follows: TGTGCCAGCAGGACAGGGGCTGGGGGGAACACTGAAGCTTTCTTT. It translates to CASRTGAGGNTEAFF.

In its sample, this clonotype was seen many times. The V call is TRBV11-2, the J call TRBJ2-1, with D perhaps TRBD2 (6 bases). With 4 bases removed from V and 4 bases from J, the gap between germline ends came to 11 bases. This CDR3 is 14 amino acids long. Germline CDR1 and CDR2: SGHAT and FQNNGV. CDR3: CASSSGGVYNEQFF. CDR3 nucleotide sequence: TGTGCCAGCAGCTCCGGCGGGGTTTACAATGAGCAGTTCTTC.

V and J are TRBV11-2 and TRBJ1-2; 8 bases line up with TRBD1. CDR1 SGHAT and CDR2 FQNNGV come from the germline V gene. The V and J ends lost 6 bases and 4 bases, in that order; junction bases with no gene match: 13. This CDR3 spans 16 amino acids. The CDR3 nucleotides are TGTGCCAGCAGGCCACAACCGGGACAGGACCTCTATGGCTACACCTTC. Translating it yields CASRPQPGQDLYGYTF.

Only a few counts were recorded for this clonotype. This sequence joins TRBV7-9 and TRBJ2-1; 8 bases map to TRBD2. The ends lost 5 bases at V and 4 bases at J; junction bases unmatched: 10. The CDR3 length is 16 residues. Germline V gives CDR1 SEHNR, CDR2 FQNEAQ (reference sequence). Here the CDR3 DNA reads TGTGCCAGCAGCATTAATACGGGGGGGCTTTACAATGAGCAGTTCTTC. Translation: CASSINTGGLYNEQFF.

CDR3 coding DNA: TGTGCCAGCAGTCTGGGACAGCGGGGGGGGGAAAACCAGCCCCAGCATTTT. Translation gives CASSLGQRGGENQPQHF. The rearrangement uses TRBV12-3 or TRBV12-4 and TRBJ1-5, with TRBD1 matching over 7 bases. The CDR3 sequence is 17 residues long. V dropped 5 bases and J dropped 7; count of bases not matched to a gene: 17.

This clonotype was detected ten times or more. V gene TRBV20-1 combines with J gene TRBJ1-1; D not certain. Trimming stripped 5 bases from V and 0 bases from J, with 4 bases between. Germline assignment: CDR1 DFQATT and CDR2 SNEGSKA (reference sequence). This CDR3 spans 11 amino acids. The CDR3 region is CSASLNTEAFF. CDR3 in DNA: TGCAGTGCTTCTCTGAACACTGAAGCTTTCTTT.

The chain has TRBV24-1 and TRBJ1-2; the match to TRBD1 covers 7 bases. CDR1 is KGHDR, CDR2 SFDVKD, per germline. This CDR3 region has 15 residues. V shed 4 bases and J 7 bases; nucleotides not matched to a gene: 11. The CDR3 sequence is CATSDPGEGARGYTF. CDR3 nucleotides: TGTGCCACCAGTGACCCAGGCGAGGGGGCGCGTGGCTACACCTTC.

This rearrangement joins TRBV24-1 to TRBJ2-1, with 8 positions matching TRBD2. Germline lookup yields CDR1 KGHDR and CDR2 SFDVKD. The length of the CDR3 is 16 residues. Trimming removed 0 bases from V and 6 bases from J; junction bases left unmatched: 6. The CDR3 DNA reads TGTGCCACCAGTGATTTGAAGAGCGGGGGTTCCAATGAGCAGTTCTTC. Translated, it gives CATSDLKSGGSNEQFF.